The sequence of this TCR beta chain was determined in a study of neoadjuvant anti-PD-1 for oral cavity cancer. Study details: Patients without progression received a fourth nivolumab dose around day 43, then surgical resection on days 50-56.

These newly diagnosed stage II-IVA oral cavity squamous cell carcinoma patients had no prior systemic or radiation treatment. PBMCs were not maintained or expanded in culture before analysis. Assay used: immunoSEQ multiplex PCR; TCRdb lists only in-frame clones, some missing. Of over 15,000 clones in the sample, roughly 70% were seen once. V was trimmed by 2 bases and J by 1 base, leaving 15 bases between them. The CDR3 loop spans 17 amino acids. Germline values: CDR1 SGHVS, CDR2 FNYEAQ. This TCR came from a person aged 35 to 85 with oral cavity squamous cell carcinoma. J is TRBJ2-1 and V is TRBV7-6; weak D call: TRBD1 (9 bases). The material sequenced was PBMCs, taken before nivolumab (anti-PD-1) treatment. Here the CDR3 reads CASSLSGGQGSYNEQFF. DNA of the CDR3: TGTGCCAGCAGCTTAAGCGGGGGACAGGGATCCTACAATGAGCAGTTCTTC. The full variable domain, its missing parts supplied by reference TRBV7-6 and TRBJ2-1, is GAGVSQSPRYKVTKRGQDVALRCDPISGHVSLYWYRQALGQGPEFLTYFNYEAQQDKSGLPNDRFSAERPEGSISTLTIQRTEQRDSAMYRCASSLSGGQGSYNEQFFGPGTRLTVL.